This T cell receptor beta chain was identified during a study of blood T cell repertoires in COVID-19. In the original analysis: Reference gene primers were amplified, and this amplification served to estimate nucleated cell counts. Measured with immunoSEQ multiplex PCR; TCRdb has only the in-frame clones, and not every one. V, J and clone size were drawn from that table, and D and trimming were deduced from the DNA. This table has some 110,000 clones, approximately 84% appearing once. The germline V gene has CDR1 LGHNA and CDR2 YSLEER. The germline V and J ends were trimmed by 1 base and 2 bases, with 9 bases remaining between them. This CDR3 has 15 amino acids.

The chain couples TRBV4-3 to TRBJ1-5, with D hard to call. This receptor was taken from a man aged 55 to 70 with acute or convalescent COVID-19. The sequenced sample was peripheral blood. The CDR3 is CASSQVAAGNQPQHF. The CDR3 region has the DNA TGCGCCAGCAGCCAAGTCGCCGCGGGCAATCAGCCCCAGCATTTT.